This T cell receptor (beta chain) was recorded in a study of T cell responses to AZD1222 COVID-19 vaccine. Repertoires were generated with immunoSEQ multiplex PCR, while TCRdb's copy carries only in-frame clones and drops some. Of fewer than 150,000 clones listed, just over 90% are singletons. The germline V and J ends were trimmed by 4 bases and 5 bases, with 17 bases remaining between them. Germline-derived CDR1 and CDR2 are SGHAT and FQNNGV. The CDR3 totals 15 residues. Pooled samples include second doses given at about 4 or 12 weeks. The sequence was obtained from an adult who received the AZD1222 COVID-19 vaccine. The sequencing used peripheral blood, collected 28 days after the second AZD1222 dose. This chain uses TRBV11-2 with TRBJ1-1, with D tentatively TRBD1 (5 bases). The CDR3 spells CASSYSGLGRTEAFF. Written as DNA, the CDR3 is TGTGCCAGCAGCTACTCAGGGCTCGGGAGGACTGAAGCTTTCTTT.